Listed here is a single T cell receptor (beta chain). The data belong to a study of early T cells in non-severe SARS-CoV-2 infection. The overall study: Chains were unpaired, as sequencing was done on bulk RNA from unsorted whole blood.

The CDR3 extends over 13 amino acids. V gave up 3 bases and J gave up 4 bases, with 10 bases separating them. Germline CDR1 reads SGHAT; CDR2 reads FQNNGV. TCRdb itself ran the 5' RACE reads through MiXCR, one entry per CDR3 protein. This sample yields 45,000 to 65,000 distinct CDR3 sequences, of which about 12% are seen a single time; approximately 2.5% belongs to the top ten. The clonotype comes from an adult who was a healthcare worker with PCR-confirmed SARS-CoV-2 infection or an uninfected control (not recorded which). Here the sequenced sample was whole blood, taken at baseline. The chain employs TRBV11-2 and TRBJ2-7; the D gene is possibly TRBD2 (5 bases). This CDR3 is CASSFEGVYEQYF. The CDR3 DNA is TGTGCCAGCAGCTTTGAGGGAGTATACGAGCAGTACTTC.